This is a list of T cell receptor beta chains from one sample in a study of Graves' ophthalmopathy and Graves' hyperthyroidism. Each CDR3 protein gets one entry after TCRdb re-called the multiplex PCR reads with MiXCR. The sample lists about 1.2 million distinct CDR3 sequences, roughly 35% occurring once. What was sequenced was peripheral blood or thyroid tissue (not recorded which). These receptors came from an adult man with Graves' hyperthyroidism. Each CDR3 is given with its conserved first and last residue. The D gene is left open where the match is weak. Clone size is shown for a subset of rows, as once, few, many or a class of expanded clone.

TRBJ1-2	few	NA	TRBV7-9	CASSQGPDTNYGYTF	TGCGCCAGCAGCCAAGGTCCAGACACTAACTATGGCTACACCTTC
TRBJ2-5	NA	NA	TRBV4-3	CASSPYYQGPETQYF	TGCGCCAGCAGCCCATACTACCAGGGTCCAGAGACCCAGTACTTC
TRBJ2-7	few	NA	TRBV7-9	CASSLVVGNPYEQYF	TGTGCCAGCAGCTTAGTCGTTGGAAATCCCTACGAGCAGTACTTC
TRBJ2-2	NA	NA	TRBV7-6	CASSSQAITGIGGTGELFF	TGTGCCAGCAGCTCCCAGGCCATAACAGGGATTGGGGGTACCGGGGAGCTGTTTTTT
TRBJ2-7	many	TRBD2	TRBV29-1	CSVVRGAGGEQYF	TGCAGCGTTGTTCGGGGGGCGGGGGGCGAGCAGTACTTC
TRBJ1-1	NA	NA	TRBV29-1	CSVVRGNTEAFF	TGCAGCGTTGTGCGGGGAAACACTGAAGCTTTCTTT
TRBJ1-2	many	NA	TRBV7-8	CASSLEGEGYTF	TGTGCCAGCAGCTTGGAGGGGGAGGGCTACACCTTC
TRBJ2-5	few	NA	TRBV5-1	CASSSRSRIETQYF	TGCGCCAGCAGCTCTCGTTCTAGAATTGAGACCCAGTACTTC
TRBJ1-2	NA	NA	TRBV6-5	CASSSSSGNYGYTF	TGTGCCAGCAGCTCCTCCTCAGGGAACTATGGCTACACCTTC
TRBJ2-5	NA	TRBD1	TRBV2	CASRRTTQGDNRVEQYF	TGTGCCAGCAGGCGGACCACACAGGGGGACAACAGGGTTGAGCAGTACTTC
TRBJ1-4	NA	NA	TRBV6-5	CASSYTDRRNEKLFF	TGTGCCAGCAGTTACACGGACAGACGAAATGAAAAACTGTTTTTT
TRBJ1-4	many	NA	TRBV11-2	CASSLIPWGRRDEKLFF	TGTGCCAGCAGCCTAATACCCTGGGGCAGACGCGATGAAAAACTGTTTTTT
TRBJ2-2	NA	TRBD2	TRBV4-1	CASSRWTSGSTGELFF	TGCGCCAGCAGCCGGTGGACTAGCGGGAGTACCGGGGAGCTGTTTTTT
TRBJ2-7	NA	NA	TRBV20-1	CSASMGPGYEQYF	TGCAGTGCTAGTATGGGCCCGGGCTACGAGCAGTACTTC
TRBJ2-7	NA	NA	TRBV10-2	CASSGARVFSEQYF	TGCGCCAGCAGTGGTGCCAGGGTATTTTCCGAGCAGTACTTC
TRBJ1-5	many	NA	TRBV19	CASSIGQVYEGNQPQHF	TGTGCCAGTAGTATTGGGCAGGTCTACGAAGGCAATCAGCCCCAGCATTTT
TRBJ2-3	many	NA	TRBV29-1	CSVARSDTQYF	TGCAGCGTCGCCCGGTCGGATACGCAGTATTTT
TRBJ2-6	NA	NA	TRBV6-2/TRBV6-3	CASTLWQNTEAF	TGTGCCAGCACTCTGTGGCAGAACACTGAAGCTTTC
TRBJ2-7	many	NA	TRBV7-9	CASSKGVYEQYF	TGTGCCAGCAGCAAAGGGGTCTACGAGCAGTACTTC
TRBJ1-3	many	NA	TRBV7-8	CASSRTTAGVLGNTIYF	TGTGCCAGCAGCCGTACGACTGCAGGGGTCTTGGGAAACACCATATATTTT
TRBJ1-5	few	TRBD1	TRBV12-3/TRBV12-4	CASSLTGGAQPQHF	TGTGCCAGCAGTTTGACAGGGGGCGCGCAGCCCCAGCATTTT
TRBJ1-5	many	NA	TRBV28	CASSLGLRDGQPQHF	TGTGCCAGCAGTTTAGGGCTGCGGGACGGTCAGCCCCAGCATTTT
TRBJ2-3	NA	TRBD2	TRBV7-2	CASSLGAGGPTDTQYF	TGTGCCAGCAGCTTAGGGGCGGGAGGGCCCACAGATACGCAGTATTTT
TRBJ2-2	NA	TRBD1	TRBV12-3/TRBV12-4	CASSRQGHTGELFF	TGTGCCAGCAGTAGACAGGGTCACACCGGGGAGCTGTTTTTT
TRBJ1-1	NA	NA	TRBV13	CASSLTLQGNTEAFF	TGTGCCAGCAGCTTAACTTTACAGGGGAACACTGAAGCTTTCTTT
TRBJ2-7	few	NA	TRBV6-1	CASSELGGMHYEQYF	TGTGCCAGCAGTGAGCTTGGCGGGATGCACTACGAGCAGTACTTC
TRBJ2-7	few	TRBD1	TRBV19	CASTRGQGSYEQYF	TGTGCCAGTACCAGGGGACAGGGATCCTACGAGCAGTACTTC
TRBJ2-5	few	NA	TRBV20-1	CSARPFEGQETQYF	TGCAGTGCTAGACCATTCGAGGGACAAGAGACCCAGTACTTC
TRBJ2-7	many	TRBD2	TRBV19	CASTRTSGDLRLYEQYF	TGTGCCAGTACCCGGACTAGCGGAGATCTTCGGCTCTACGAGCAGTACTTC
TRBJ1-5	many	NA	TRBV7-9	CASSSLGGADQPQHF	TGTGCCAGCAGCTCCTTAGGGGGGGCTGATCAGCCCCAGCATTTT
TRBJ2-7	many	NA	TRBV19	CASSRTEYEQYF	TGTGCCAGTAGCCGGACAGAATACGAGCAGTACTTC
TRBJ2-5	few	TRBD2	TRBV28	CASSSGLAGVAETQYF	TGTGCCAGCAGTTCCGGACTAGCGGGAGTGGCGGAGACCCAGTACTTC
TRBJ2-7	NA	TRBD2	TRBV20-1	CSARDPSGRGEQYF	TGCAGTGCTAGAGATCCTAGCGGACGGGGCGAGCAGTACTTC
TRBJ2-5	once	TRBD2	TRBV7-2	CASSADRTSGRETQYF	TGTGCCAGCAGTGCCGACAGGACTAGCGGGAGAGAGACCCAGTACTTC
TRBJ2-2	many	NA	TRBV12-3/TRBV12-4	CASGHTNTGELFF	TGTGCCAGCGGACACACGAACACCGGGGAGCTGTTTTTT
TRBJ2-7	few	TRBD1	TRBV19	CASSPTDRGPEYF	TGTGCCAGTAGTCCGACCGACAGGGGACCAGAGTACTTC